Shown below are 7 T cell receptor beta chains from a single sample sequenced in a study of cytomegalovirus exposure and HLA in healthy donors (dated by TCRdb to 2016 to 2017). Libraries were prepared through the immunoSEQ multiplex PCR assay. TCRdb stores this immuneACCESS table with in-frame sequences only. Part of the clones is absent; in the studies checked, under half of the shortfall reflects unresolved V genes, and no reason is known for the rest. A total of about 200,000 clones appear in this sample, around 78% of them only once. The ten largest clones capture 5.5% to 7% of the sample. Sequencing was performed on PBMCs. The receptor set was obtained from a woman in her late teens or twenties in good health and CMV-seronegative.

The V gene is TRBV4-1, the J gene TRBJ2-3; TRBD2 might be the D (7 bases). The germline gives CDR1 MGHRA, CDR2 YSYEKL. This CDR3 contains 13 residues. Trimming stripped 11 bases from V and 2 bases from J, with 14 bases between. The CDR3, as DNA: TGCGCCGCGAGGGGGGGGCTCACAGATACGCAGTATTTT. As protein: CAARGGLTDTQYF.

V is TRBV15 and J is TRBJ1-4; tentative D call: TRBD1 (5 bases). The CDR3 is made up of 14 amino acids. Germline CDR1 LNHNV, CDR2 YYDKDF (reference sequence). Trimming removed 2 bases from V and 4 bases from J, with 8 bases in between. For the CDR3, the DNA is TGTGCCACCAGCAGACAGGGTATTAATGAAAAACTGTTTTTT. This translates into CATSRQGINEKLFF.

The chain has TRBV6-5 and TRBJ2-1, with D perhaps matching TRBD1 or TRBD2 (5 bases each). The CDR3 runs to 13 residues. Trimming cost V 5 bases and J 3 bases, with 8 bases left between them. Per germline, CDR1 MNHEY and CDR2 SVGAGI. The CDR3, as DNA: TGTGCCAGCAGTATGGGACGCTACAATGAGCAGTTCTTC. Translating it yields CASSMGRYNEQFF.

The rearrangement joins TRBV5-1 to TRBJ1-3; 9 nucleotides align to TRBD1. V dropped 3 bases and J dropped 5; count of bases not matched to a gene: 6. Germline-derived CDR1 and CDR2 are SGHRS and YFSETQ. This CDR3 is 15 amino acids long. CDR3 DNA sequence: TGCGCCAGCAGCTCTTCGGACAGGGGCCGAAACACCATATATTTT. It is translated as CASSSSDRGRNTIYF.

This clone was recorded a few times. The chain combines TRBV19 with TRBJ1-2, with TRBD1 matching over 8 bases. This CDR3 is built from 15 residues. Germline CDR1 and CDR2: LNHDA and SQIVND (reference sequence). After removal of 1 base from V and 6 bases from J, the junction contained 7 bases not matched to a gene. The CDR3 DNA reads as TGTGCCAGTAGTATAGTTACAAGACAGGGGCATGGCTACACCTTC. Translating gives CASSIVTRQGHGYTF.

This chain joins TRBV2 and TRBJ2-1, with TRBD1 matching over 7 bases. The CDR3 length is 12 residues. Unmatched junction bases numbered 8, after V lost 9 bases and J lost 9 bases. CDR1 is SNHLY, CDR2 FYNNEI, per germline. In DNA, the CDR3 is TGTGCCAGAGGACAGGATTTCGGTGAGCAGTTCTTC. It is translated as CARGQDFGEQFF.

This chain joins TRBV5-1 and TRBJ2-7; D not certain. Looked up from germline, CDR1 is SGHRS and CDR2 is YFSETQ. Trimming removed 4 bases at V and 5 bases at J, with 19 bases between. The CDR3 runs 15 residues. CDR3: CASSLARTNYDEQYF. Here the CDR3 DNA reads TGCGCCAGCAGCCTCGCCCGGACGAATTACGACGAGCAGTACTTC.